This paragraph reports one T cell receptor (beta chain). Its antigen is not known. Under the ViraFEST assay, PBMC were stimulated with viral peptide pools so that antigen-specific CD4+ T cells expanded. Sequencing was performed afterwards. Following 10 days of culture, CD4+ T cells were isolated. The study found no prior SARS-CoV-2 infection in the vaccine recipients, who tested negative for nucleocapsid antibodies. The researchers cultured 1.5 million to 2.5 million PBMC per well with 7.5 to 10 IU/ml IL-2 and around 9.5 ug/ml peptides. It was on days 3 and 7 that half the medium was replaced with IL-2 medium. TCRdb's copy holds only in-frame clones and misses some; the assay was immunoSEQ multiplex PCR. Here the sample spans about 22,000 clones, approximately 77% being singletons. The CDR3 sequence is 15 residues long. V was clipped by 3 bases and J by 0 bases, with 9 bases between them. Germline lookup yields CDR1 KGHSH and CDR2 LQKENI.

The sample is drawn from a study of vaccination effects on CD4 cells after COVID-19. The study, taken as a whole, reports: Marked clonal contraction of infection- and vaccine-induced clones was seen late after vaccination. There was only 1 of 255 vaccine-induced clones in healthy vaccinees that cross-reacted with common cold coronaviruses.

The chain combines TRBV18 with TRBJ1-3; D possibly corresponds to TRBD1 (5 bases). The sample here was CD4+ T cells from PBMCs cultured with HCoV-NL63 spike peptides, taken before COVID-19 vaccination. The sequence came from a human donor who received a COVID-19 vaccine. The CDR3 DNA follows: TGTGCCAGCTCACCGACAGTTAGCTCTGGAAACACCATATATTTT. Amino acid sequence: CASSPTVSSGNTIYF.